The source of this TCR beta chain is a study of cytomegalovirus exposure and HLA in healthy donors. Study conclusions and caveats: For TCR beta chains, V- and J-gene trimming was later linked to a missense DCLRE1C variant.

Researchers ran the PCR with 60 Vbeta and 13 Jbeta primers. Measured with immunoSEQ multiplex PCR; TCRdb has only the in-frame clones, and not every one. Of around 300,000 clones listed, roughly 70% are singletons. This clone was observed a few times. Its cognate antigen is unknown. Donors were nominally healthy when sampled, though unrecorded immune exposures were likely. The sample taken for sequencing was PBMCs. This TCR was recovered from a female donor in good health and CMV-seronegative.

CDR3 sequence: CASSPTTGLNTDTQYF. The CDR3 DNA reads TGTGCCAGCAGCCCGACCACAGGGTTGAACACAGATACGCAGTATTTT. The V gene is TRBV7-6, the J gene TRBJ2-3, with TRBD1 as a possible D gene (6 bases). CDR3 length equals 16 residues. V lost 5 bases to trimming and J lost 2 bases, with 17 bases between them. The V gene's germline CDR1 is SGHVS and CDR2 FNYEAQ.